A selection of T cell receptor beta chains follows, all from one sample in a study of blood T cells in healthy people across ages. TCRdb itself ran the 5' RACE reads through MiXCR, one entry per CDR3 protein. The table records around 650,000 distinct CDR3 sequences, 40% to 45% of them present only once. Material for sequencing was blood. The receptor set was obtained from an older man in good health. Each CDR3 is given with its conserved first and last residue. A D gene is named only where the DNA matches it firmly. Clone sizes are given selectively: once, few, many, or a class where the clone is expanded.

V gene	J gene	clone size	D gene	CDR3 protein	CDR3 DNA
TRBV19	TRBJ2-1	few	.	CASRVRLGNNEQFF	TGTGCCAGTAGGGTCCGTTTGGGAAACAATGAGCAGTTCTTC
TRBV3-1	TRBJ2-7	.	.	CASSLFNEQYF	TGTGCCAGCAGCCTATTTAACGAGCAGTACTTC
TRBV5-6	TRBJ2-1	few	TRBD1	CASTALPGQVFSEQFF	TGTGCCAGCACCGCCCTCCCGGGACAGGTGTTTAGTGAGCAGTTCTTC
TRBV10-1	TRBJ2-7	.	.	CASSETNQGTYEQYF	TGCGCCAGCAGTGAGACAAATCAGGGAACCTACGAGCAGTACTTC
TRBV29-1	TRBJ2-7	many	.	CSGIGPLSYEQYF	TGCAGCGGCATAGGGCCCCTCTCCTACGAGCAGTACTTC
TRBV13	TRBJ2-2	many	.	CASSSRQKTGLNTGELFF	TGTGCCAGCAGCTCAAGACAAAAGACAGGACTAAACACCGGGGAGCTGTTTTTT
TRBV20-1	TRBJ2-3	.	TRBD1	CSARTGSTDTQYF	TGCAGTGCTAGGACAGGGAGCACAGATACGCAGTATTTT
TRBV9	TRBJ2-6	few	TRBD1	CASSDGRQGRSGANVLTF	TGTGCCAGCAGCGATGGGAGACAGGGACGCTCTGGGGCCAACGTCCTGACTTTC
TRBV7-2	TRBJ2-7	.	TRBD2	CASSSYPSGSSPYNEQYF	TGTGCCAGCAGCTCGTATCCTAGCGGGAGTTCCCCCTACAATGAGCAGTACTTC
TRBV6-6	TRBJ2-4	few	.	CASSLTQGGKNIQYF	TGTGCCAGCAGTTTAACTCAGGGAGGCAAAAACATTCAGTACTTC
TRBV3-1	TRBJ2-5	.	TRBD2	CASSQSGGVEETQYF	TGTGCCAGCAGCCAATCGGGAGGGGTAGAAGAGACCCAGTACTTC
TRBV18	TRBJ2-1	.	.	CASSPPGRLAQETQFF	TGTGCCAGCTCACCTCCGGGACGCTTGGCCCAAGAGACCCAGTTCTTC
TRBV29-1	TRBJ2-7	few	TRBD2	CSVFLAGGYNEQYF	TGCAGCGTCTTTTTAGCGGGAGGCTACAATGAGCAGTACTTC
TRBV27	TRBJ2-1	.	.	CASRKSGVGSSYNEQFF	TGTGCCAGCAGAAAATCCGGCGTGGGGAGCTCCTACAATGAGCAGTTCTTC
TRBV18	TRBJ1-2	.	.	CASSREPGQPFYGYTF	TGTGCCAGCTCAAGGGAACCCGGACAGCCCTTCTATGGCTACACCTTC
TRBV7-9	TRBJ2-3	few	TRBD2	CASRRAGGIDTQYF	TGTGCCAGCAGGAGAGCGGGAGGAATAGATACGCAGTATTTT
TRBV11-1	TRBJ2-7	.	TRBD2	CASSLARSGNAYEQYF	TGTGCCAGCAGCTTAGCACGGAGCGGGAATGCCTACGAGCAGTACTTC
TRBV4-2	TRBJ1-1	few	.	CASSQVRPGDTEAFF	TGTGCCAGCAGCCAAGTTCGCCCAGGGGACACTGAAGCTTTCTTT
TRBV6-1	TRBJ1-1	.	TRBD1	CAGRGTGRQNTEAFF	TGTGCCGGCAGGGGGACAGGGCGTCAGAACACTGAAGCTTTCTTT
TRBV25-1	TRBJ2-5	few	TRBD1	CASSEYPGRRGETQYF	TGTGCCAGCAGTGAATATCCAGGCCGCAGGGGGGAGACCCAGTACTTC
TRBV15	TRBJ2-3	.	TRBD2	CATSRGLAGDTQYF	TGTGCCACCAGCAGAGGACTAGCGGGAGATACGCAGTATTTT
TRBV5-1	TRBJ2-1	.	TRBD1	CASATGGSYNEQFF	TGCGCCAGTGCGACAGGGGGATCCTACAATGAGCAGTTCTTC
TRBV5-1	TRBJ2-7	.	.	CASSRSGAGVYEQYF	TGCGCCAGCAGCCGGAGCGGGGCAGGGGTCTACGAGCAGTACTTC
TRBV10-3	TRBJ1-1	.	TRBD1	CAISGIQGAITEAFF	TGTGCCATCAGTGGGATACAGGGGGCGATCACTGAAGCTTTCTTT
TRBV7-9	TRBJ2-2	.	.	CASSSLAAIANTGELFF	TGTGCCAGCAGCTCCCTGGCGGCAATCGCGAACACCGGGGAGCTGTTTTTT
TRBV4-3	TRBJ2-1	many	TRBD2	CASSQGGGSSYNEQFF	TGCGCCAGCAGCCAGGGCGGGGGAAGCTCCTACAATGAGCAGTTCTTC
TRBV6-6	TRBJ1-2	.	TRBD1	CASSARQGARGYTF	TGTGCCAGCAGTGCACGACAGGGGGCGAGGGGCTACACCTTC
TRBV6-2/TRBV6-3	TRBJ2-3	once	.	CASSYSFPLDTQYF	TGTGCCAGCAGTTACTCGTTCCCGTTAGATACGCAGTATTTT